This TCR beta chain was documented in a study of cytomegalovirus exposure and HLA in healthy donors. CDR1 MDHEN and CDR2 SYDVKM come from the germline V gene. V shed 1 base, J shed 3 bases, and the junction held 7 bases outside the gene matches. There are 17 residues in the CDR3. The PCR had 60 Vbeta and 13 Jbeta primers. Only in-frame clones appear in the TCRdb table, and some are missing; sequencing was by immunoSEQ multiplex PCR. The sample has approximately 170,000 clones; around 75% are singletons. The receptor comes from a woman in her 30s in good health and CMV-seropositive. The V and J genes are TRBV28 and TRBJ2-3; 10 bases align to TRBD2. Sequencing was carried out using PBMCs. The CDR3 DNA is TGTGCCAGCAGTTTATTCCAGTTAGCGGGAGGAACAGATACGCAGTATTTT. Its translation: CASSLFQLAGGTDTQYF. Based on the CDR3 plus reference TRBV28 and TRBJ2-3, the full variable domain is DVKVTQSSRYLVKRTGEKVFLECVQDMDHENMFWYRQDPGLGLRLIYFSYDVKMKEKGDIPEGYSVSREKKERFSLILESASTNQTSMYLCASSLFQLAGGTDTQYFGPGTRLTVL.